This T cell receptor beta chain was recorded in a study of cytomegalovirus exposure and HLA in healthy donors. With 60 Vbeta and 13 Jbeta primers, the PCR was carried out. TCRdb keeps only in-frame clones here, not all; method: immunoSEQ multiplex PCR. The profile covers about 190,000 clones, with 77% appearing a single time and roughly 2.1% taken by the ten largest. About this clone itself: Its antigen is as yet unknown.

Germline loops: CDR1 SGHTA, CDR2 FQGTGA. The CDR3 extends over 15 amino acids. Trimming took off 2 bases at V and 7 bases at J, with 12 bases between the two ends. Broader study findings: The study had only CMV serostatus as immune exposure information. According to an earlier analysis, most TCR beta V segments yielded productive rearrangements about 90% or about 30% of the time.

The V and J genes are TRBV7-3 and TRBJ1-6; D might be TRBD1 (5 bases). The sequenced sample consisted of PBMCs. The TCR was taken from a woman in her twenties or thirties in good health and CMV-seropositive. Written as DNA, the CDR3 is TGTGCCAGCAGCTTATTTCAGGGAAAGAATTCACCCCTCCACTTT. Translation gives CASSLFQGKNSPLHF.